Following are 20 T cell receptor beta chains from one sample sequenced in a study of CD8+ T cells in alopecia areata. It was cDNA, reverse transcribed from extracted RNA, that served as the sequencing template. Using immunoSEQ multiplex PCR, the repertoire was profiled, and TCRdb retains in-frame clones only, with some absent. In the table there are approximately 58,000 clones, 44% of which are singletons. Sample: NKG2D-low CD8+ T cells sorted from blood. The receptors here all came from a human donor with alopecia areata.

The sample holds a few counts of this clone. CDR3 DNA sequence: TGTGCCAGCAGCGTAGGGTCCGGGGAGCTGTTTTTT. Amino acid sequence: CASSVGSGELFF. The chain links TRBV9 to TRBJ2-2, with D uncertain. The CDR3 sequence is 12 residues long. The germline V gene encodes CDR1 SGDLS and CDR2 YYNGEE. The V end was cut by 0 bases, the J end by 6 bases, with 3 bases between.

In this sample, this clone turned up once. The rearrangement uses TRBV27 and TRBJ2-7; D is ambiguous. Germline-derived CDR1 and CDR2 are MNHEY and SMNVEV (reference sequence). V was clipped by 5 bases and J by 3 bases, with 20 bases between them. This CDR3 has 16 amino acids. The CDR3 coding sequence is TGTGCCAGCAGTGACATTTTGCCTGCTCCTTACTACGAGCAGTACTTC. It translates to CASSDILPAPYYEQYF.

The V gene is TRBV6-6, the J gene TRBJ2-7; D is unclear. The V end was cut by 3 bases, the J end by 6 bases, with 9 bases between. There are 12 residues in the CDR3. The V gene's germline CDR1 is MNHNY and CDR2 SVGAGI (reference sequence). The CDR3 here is CASSYDLVEQYF. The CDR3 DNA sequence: TGTGCCAGCAGTTATGACCTGGTCGAGCAGTACTTC.

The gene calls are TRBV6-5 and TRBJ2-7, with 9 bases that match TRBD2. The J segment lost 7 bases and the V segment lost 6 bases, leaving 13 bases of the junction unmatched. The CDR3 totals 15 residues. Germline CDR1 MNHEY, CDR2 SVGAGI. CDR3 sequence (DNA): TGTGCCAGCAGGCAATCTAGCGGGGCCCCTTGGGAGCAGTACTTC. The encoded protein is CASRQSSGAPWEQYF.

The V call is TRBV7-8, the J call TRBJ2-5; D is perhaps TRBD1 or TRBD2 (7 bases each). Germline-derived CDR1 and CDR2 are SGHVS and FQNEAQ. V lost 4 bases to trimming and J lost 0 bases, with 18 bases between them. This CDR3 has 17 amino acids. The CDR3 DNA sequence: TGTGCCAGCAGCTCATACCCGGGGGGACAGTACCAAGAGACCCAGTACTTC. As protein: CASSSYPGGQYQETQYF.

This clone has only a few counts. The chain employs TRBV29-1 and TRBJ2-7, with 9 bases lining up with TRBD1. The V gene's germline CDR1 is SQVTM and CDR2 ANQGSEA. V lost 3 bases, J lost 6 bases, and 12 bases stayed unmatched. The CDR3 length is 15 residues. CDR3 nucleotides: TGCAGCGTTGAGGACAGACAGGGGGATCTTTGCGAGCAGTACTTC. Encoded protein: CSVEDRQGDLCEQYF.

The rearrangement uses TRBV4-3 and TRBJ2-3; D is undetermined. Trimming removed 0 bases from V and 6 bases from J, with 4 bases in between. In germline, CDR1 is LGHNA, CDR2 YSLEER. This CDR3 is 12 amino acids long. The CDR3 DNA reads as TGCGCCAGCAGCCAAGATAGCGATACGCAGTATTTT. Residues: CASSQDSDTQYF.

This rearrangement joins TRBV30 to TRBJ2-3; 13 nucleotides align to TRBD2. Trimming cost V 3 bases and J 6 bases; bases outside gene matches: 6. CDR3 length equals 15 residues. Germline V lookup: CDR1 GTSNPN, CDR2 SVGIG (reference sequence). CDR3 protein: CAWSLGLAGMDTQYF. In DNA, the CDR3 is TGTGCCTGGAGCCTGGGACTAGCGGGAATGGATACGCAGTATTTT.

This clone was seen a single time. CDR3 residues: CASSLGPNQPQHF. In DNA, the CDR3 is TGTGCCAGCAGTTTAGGGCCCAATCAGCCCCAGCATTTT. The chain carries TRBV27 and TRBJ1-5; no clear D. With 2 bases removed from V and 3 bases from J, the gap between germline ends came to 5 bases. The CDR3 length is 13 residues. From germline, CDR1 is MNHEY and CDR2 SMNVEV (reference sequence).

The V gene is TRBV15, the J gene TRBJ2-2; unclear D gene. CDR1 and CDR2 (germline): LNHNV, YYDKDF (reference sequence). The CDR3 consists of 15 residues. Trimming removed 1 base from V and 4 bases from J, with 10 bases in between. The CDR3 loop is CATSRVSRVTGELFF. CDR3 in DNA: TGTGCCACCAGCAGAGTCTCCCGCGTCACCGGGGAGCTGTTTTTT. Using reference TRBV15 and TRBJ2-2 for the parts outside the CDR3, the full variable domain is DAMVIQNPRYQVTQFGKPVTLSCSQTLNHNVMYWYQQKSSQAPKLLFHYYDKDFNNEADTPDNFQSRRPNTSFCFLDIRSPGLGDTAMYLCATSRVSRVTGELFFGEGSRLTVL.

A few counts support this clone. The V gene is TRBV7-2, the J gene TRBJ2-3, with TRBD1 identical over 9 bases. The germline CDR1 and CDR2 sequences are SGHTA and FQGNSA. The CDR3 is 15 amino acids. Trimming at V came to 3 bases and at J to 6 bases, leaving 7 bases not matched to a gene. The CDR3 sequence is CASSLWTGEEDTQYF. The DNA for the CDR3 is TGTGCCAGCAGCTTGTGGACAGGGGAAGAGGATACGCAGTATTTT. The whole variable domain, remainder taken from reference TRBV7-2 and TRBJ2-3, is GAGVSQSPSNKVTEKGKDVELRCDPISGHTALYWYRQSLGQGLEFLIYFQGNSAPDKSGLPSDRFSAERTGGSVSTLTIQRTQQEDSAVYLCASSLWTGEEDTQYFGPGTRLTVL.

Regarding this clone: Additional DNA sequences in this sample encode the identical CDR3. CDR3 sequence reads: CASSVGGGTYEQYF. The CDR3 bases are TGTGCCAGCAGCGTAGGAGGTGGAACCTACGAGCAGTACTTC. The chain uses TRBV9 and TRBJ2-7; D remains ambiguous. The CDR3 extends over 14 amino acids. The germline CDR1 and CDR2 sequences are SGDLS and YYNGEE. V was pared by 0 bases and J by 2 bases, with 9 bases between.

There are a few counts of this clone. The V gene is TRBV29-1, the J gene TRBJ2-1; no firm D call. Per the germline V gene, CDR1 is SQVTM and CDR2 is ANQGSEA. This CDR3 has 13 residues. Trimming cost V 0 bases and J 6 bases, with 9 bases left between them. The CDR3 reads CSVEEESGNEQFF. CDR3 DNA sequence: TGCAGCGTTGAAGAAGAGTCAGGCAATGAGCAGTTCTTC.

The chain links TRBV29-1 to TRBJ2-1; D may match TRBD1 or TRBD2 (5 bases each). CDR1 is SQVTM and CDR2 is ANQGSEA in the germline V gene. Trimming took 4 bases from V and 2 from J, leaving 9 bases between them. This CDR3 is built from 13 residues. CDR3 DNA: TGCAGCGTTGGCTGGGGGACCTACAATGAGCAGTTCTTC. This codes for CSVGWGTYNEQFF.

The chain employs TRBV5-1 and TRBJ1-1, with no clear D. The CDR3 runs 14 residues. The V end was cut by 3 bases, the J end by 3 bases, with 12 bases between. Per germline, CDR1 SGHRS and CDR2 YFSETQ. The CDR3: CASSSSASHTEAFF. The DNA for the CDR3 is TGCGCCAGCAGCTCTTCAGCTAGTCACACTGAAGCTTTCTTT. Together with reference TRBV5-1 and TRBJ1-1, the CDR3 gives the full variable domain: KAGVTQTPRYLIKTRGQQVTLSCSPISGHRSVSWYQQTPGQGLQFLFEYFSETQRNKGNFPGRFSGRQFSNSRSEMNVSTLELGDSALYLCASSSSASHTEAFFGQGTRLTVV.

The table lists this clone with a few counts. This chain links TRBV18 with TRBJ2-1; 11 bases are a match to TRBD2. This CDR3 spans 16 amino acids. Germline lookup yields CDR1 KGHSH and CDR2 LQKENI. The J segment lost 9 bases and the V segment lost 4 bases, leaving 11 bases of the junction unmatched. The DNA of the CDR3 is TGTGCCAGCTCACTCTCTTTACTAGCGGGAGAAGGTGAGCAGTTCTTC. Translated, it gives CASSLSLLAGEGEQFF.

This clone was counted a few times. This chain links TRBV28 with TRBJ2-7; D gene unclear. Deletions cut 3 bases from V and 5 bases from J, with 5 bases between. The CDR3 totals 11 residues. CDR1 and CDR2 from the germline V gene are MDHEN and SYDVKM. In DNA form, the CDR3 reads TGTGCCAGCAGTTTGGTCCACGAGCAGTACTTC. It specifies CASSLVHEQYF. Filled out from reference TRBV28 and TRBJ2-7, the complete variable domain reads DVKVTQSSRYLVKRTGEKVFLECVQDMDHENMFWYRQDPGLGLRLIYFSYDVKMKEKGDIPEGYSVSREKKERFSLILESASTNQTSMYLCASSLVHEQYFGPGTRLTVT.

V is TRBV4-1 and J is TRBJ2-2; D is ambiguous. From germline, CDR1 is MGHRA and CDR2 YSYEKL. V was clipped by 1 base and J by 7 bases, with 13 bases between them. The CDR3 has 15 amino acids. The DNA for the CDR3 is TGCGCCAGCAGCCAAGTGATGACTGGCCTCGGGGAGCTGTTTTTT. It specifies CASSQVMTGLGELFF.

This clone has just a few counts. This CDR3 is CASSQDRAGAYEQYF. CDR3 coding DNA: TGCGCCAGCAGCCAAGATAGGGCCGGGGCCTACGAGCAGTACTTC. This chain links TRBV4-1 with TRBJ2-7; a weak D match, TRBD2 (5 bases). Germline CDR1 reads MGHRA; CDR2 reads YSYEKL. The CDR3 is made up of 15 amino acids. V lost 0 bases and J 2 bases, leaving 11 bases between the germline ends.

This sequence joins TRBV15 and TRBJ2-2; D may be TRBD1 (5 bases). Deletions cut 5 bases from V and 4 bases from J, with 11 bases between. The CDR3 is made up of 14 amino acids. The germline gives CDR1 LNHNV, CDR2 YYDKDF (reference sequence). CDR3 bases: TGTGCCACCAGCGAAAGCAGGGTCACCGGGGAGCTGTTTTTT. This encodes CATSESRVTGELFF.